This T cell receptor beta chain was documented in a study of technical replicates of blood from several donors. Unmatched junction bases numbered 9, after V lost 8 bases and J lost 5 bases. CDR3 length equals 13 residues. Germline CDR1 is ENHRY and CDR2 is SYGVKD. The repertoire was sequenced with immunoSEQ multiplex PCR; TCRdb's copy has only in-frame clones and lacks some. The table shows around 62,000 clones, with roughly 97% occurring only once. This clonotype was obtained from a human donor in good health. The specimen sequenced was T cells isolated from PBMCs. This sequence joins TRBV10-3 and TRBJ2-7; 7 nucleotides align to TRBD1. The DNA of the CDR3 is TGTGCCATCTCGACAGGGCTAGAAAACGAGCAGTACTTC. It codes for CAISTGLENEQYF.